This is a list of T cell receptor beta chains from one sample in a study of CD8 T cells in Susac syndrome. TCRdb fed the immunoSEQ multiplex PCR reads into MiXCR, producing one record per CDR3 protein. The data contain more than 90,000 distinct CDR3 sequences, approximately 93% of them seen just once; the ten biggest clones take up roughly 0.088%. The sample taken for sequencing was CD4+ T cells from PBMCs. All receptors derive from a human donor with multiple sclerosis. CDR3s include the opening cysteine and the closing phenylalanine or tryptophan. Each record gives: J gene, D gene, clone size, V gene, CDR3 protein, CDR3 DNA. A D gene is named only where the DNA matches it firmly. Where a row states a size, it is once, few, many or the class of an expanded clone; other rows omit it.

J: TRBJ1-2
D: -
size: -
V: TRBV5-1
CDR3: CASSSATLRGYTF
DNA: TGCGCCAGCAGCTCCGCTACCTTGCGTGGCTACACCTTC

J: TRBJ2-6
D: -
size: -
V: TRBV3-1
CDR3: CASSQAGVDNVLTF
DNA: TGTGCCAGCAGCCAAGCAGGGGTGGACAACGTCCTGACTTTC

J: TRBJ2-3
D: TRBD1
size: -
V: TRBV28
CDR3: CASTLRTGAADTQYF
DNA: TGTGCCAGCACCCTGCGGACAGGGGCGGCAGATACGCAGTATTTT

J: TRBJ2-3
D: -
size: -
V: TRBV21-1
CDR3: CASSKNPGLAGGTDTQYF
DNA: TGTGCCAGCAGCAAAAATCCGGGACTAGCGGGGGGCACAGATACGCAGTATTTT

J: TRBJ2-1
D: -
size: -
V: TRBV5-1
CDR3: CASSLVGRGATAGNEQFF
DNA: TGCGCCAGCAGCTTGGTGGGCAGGGGGGCCACAGCAGGGAATGAGCAGTTCTTC

J: TRBJ2-5
D: TRBD2
size: -
V: TRBV20-1
CDR3: CSATSSGAKETQYF
DNA: TGCAGTGCTACGTCCAGCGGGGCCAAAGAGACCCAGTACTTC

J: TRBJ1-1
D: -
size: -
V: TRBV28
CDR3: CASHPGAMNTEAFF
DNA: TGTGCCAGCCACCCCGGGGCCATGAACACTGAAGCTTTCTTT

J: TRBJ2-2
D: -
size: -
V: TRBV15
CDR3: CATSRAAFANTGELFF
DNA: TGTGCCACCAGCAGAGCGGCGTTCGCGAACACCGGGGAGCTGTTTTTT

J: TRBJ2-5
D: TRBD2
size: -
V: TRBV2
CDR3: CASKQVSGGQETQYF
DNA: TGTGCCAGCAAGCAAGTTAGCGGGGGGCAAGAGACCCAGTACTTC

J: TRBJ1-2
D: -
size: -
V: TRBV11-1
CDR3: CASSTNQGRYTF
DNA: TGTGCCAGCAGCACGAACCAGGGACGGTACACCTTC

J: TRBJ2-7
D: -
size: -
V: TRBV20-1
CDR3: CSARIPQGGTYEQYF
DNA: TGCAGTGCTAGAATCCCCCAGGGGGGGACATACGAGCAGTACTTC

J: TRBJ1-1
D: -
size: -
V: TRBV19
CDR3: CASIGRAGTEAFF
DNA: TGTGCCAGTATTGGGAGGGCCGGGACTGAAGCTTTCTTT

J: TRBJ1-6
D: -
size: -
V: TRBV18
CDR3: CASSPQAGGNNSPLHF
DNA: TGTGCCAGCTCACCTCAAGCTGGGGGGAACAATTCACCCCTCCACTTT

J: TRBJ1-3
D: -
size: once
V: TRBV4-3
CDR3: CASSPTPTGSGNTIYF
DNA: TGCGCCAGCAGCCCCACCCCCACCGGCTCTGGAAACACCATATATTTT

J: TRBJ2-5
D: -
size: once
V: TRBV2
CDR3: CASTIAQETQYF
DNA: TGTGCCAGCACGATAGCGCAAGAGACCCAGTACTTC

J: TRBJ2-1
D: -
size: -
V: TRBV9
CDR3: CASSYTRGGNEQFF
DNA: TGTGCCAGCAGTTATACTCGAGGGGGCAATGAGCAGTTCTTC

J: TRBJ2-6
D: TRBD1
size: -
V: TRBV28
CDR3: CAVRQGMRSGANVLTF
DNA: TGTGCCGTCAGACAGGGAATGCGCTCTGGGGCCAACGTCCTGACTTTC

J: TRBJ1-1
D: -
size: -
V: TRBV30
CDR3: CAWGPGRTEAFF
DNA: TGTGCCTGGGGACCAGGAAGGACTGAAGCTTTCTTT

J: TRBJ2-3
D: TRBD1
size: -
V: TRBV30
CDR3: CALRDRGPDTQYF
DNA: TGTGCCCTCCGGGACAGGGGCCCAGATACGCAGTATTTT

J: TRBJ1-6
D: -
size: -
V: TRBV5-1
CDR3: CASSSTANSPLHF
DNA: TGCGCCAGCAGCTCGACCGCTAATTCACCCCTCCACTTT

J: TRBJ2-5
D: -
size: few
V: TRBV20-1
CDR3: CSASGGKETQYF
DNA: TGCAGTGCTAGTGGGGGCAAGGAGACCCAGTACTTC

J: TRBJ2-2
D: -
size: -
V: TRBV19
CDR3: CASTLTGNTGELFF
DNA: TGTGCCAGTACCCTGACAGGGAACACCGGGGAGCTGTTTTTT

J: TRBJ1-4
D: -
size: once
V: TRBV6-5
CDR3: CASSYGPRGREKLFF
DNA: TGTGCCAGCAGTTACGGTCCCAGGGGCAGGGAAAAACTGTTTTTT

J: TRBJ2-5
D: -
size: -
V: TRBV5-6
CDR3: CASSFVKAGEETQYF
DNA: TGTGCCAGCAGCTTCGTGAAGGCCGGGGAGGAGACCCAGTACTTC

J: TRBJ1-2
D: TRBD1
size: -
V: TRBV30
CDR3: CAWRQGANYGYTF
DNA: TGTGCCTGGAGACAGGGGGCTAACTATGGCTACACCTTC

J: TRBJ2-7
D: TRBD1
size: -
V: TRBV4-3
CDR3: CASSQDPPGQILSYEQYF
DNA: TGCGCCAGCAGCCAAGATCCGCCGGGACAGATTCTTAGCTACGAGCAGTACTTC